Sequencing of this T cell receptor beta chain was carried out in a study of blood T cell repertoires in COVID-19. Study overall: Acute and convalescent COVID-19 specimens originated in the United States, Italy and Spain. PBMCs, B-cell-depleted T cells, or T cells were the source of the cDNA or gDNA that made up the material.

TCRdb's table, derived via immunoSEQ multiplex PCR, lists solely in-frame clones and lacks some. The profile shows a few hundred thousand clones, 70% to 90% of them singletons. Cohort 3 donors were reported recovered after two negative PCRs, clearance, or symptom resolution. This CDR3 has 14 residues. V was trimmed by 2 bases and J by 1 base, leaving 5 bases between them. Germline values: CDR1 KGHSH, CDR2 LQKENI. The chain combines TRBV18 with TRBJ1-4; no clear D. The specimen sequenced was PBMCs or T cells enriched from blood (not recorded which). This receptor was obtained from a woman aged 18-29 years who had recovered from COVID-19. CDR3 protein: CASSPGRTNEKLFF. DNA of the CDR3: TGTGCCAGCTCACCAGGCAGAACTAATGAAAAACTGTTTTTT.